The 10 T cell receptor beta chains below all came from one sample that was sequenced in a study of OX40 agonist ivuxolimab in advanced cancers. Assay: immunoSEQ multiplex PCR; the TCRdb copy retains only in-frame clones and omits some. This sample yields tens of thousands of clones, of which roughly four fifths are seen a single time; approximately 1.7% belongs to the top ten. Source: CD4+ or CD8+ T cells sorted from blood, taken in a trial of the OX40 agonist ivuxolimab. The receptors come from an adult with an advanced solid tumor such as melanoma, head and neck, liver or kidney cancer.

The chain uses TRBV9 and TRBJ1-1, with 7 bases that match TRBD1. CDR1 and CDR2 (germline): SGDLS, YYNGEE. V dropped 3 bases and J dropped 0; count of bases not matched to a gene: 5. The CDR3 extends over 15 amino acids. This chain's CDR3 is CASSASGTVNTEAFF. The CDR3 nucleotides read TGTGCCAGCAGCGCTTCCGGGACAGTGAACACTGAAGCTTTCTTT.

As regards this clone: One junction end does not reproduce the germline sequence, and a read error may be involved. The chain joins TRBV6-1 to TRBJ1-5; D remains ambiguous. The CDR3 totals 10 residues. Germline CDR1 reads MNHNS; CDR2 reads SASEGT. In DNA, the CDR3 is TGTGCCAGCAGTGAAATTCTGATCACGTTT. It codes for CASSEILITF.

The CDR3 is CAWSKSEWSQPQHF. In DNA, the CDR3 is TGTGCCTGGAGTAAAAGTGAGTGGAGTCAGCCCCAGCATTTT. The chain joins TRBV30 to TRBJ1-5, with no clear D. Germline CDR1 reads GTSNPN; CDR2 reads SVGIG (reference sequence). V was cut by 2 bases and J by 6 bases, with 14 bases left in between. The CDR3 has 14 residues.

This sequence joins TRBV5-1 and TRBJ2-5; TRBD1 matches at 10 bases. Trimming cost V 3 bases and J 4 bases; bases outside gene matches: 6. This CDR3 comprises 15 residues. The V gene's germline CDR1 is SGHRS and CDR2 YFSETQ. CDR3 residues: CASSSPDRGAETQYF. For the CDR3, the DNA is TGCGCCAGCAGCTCCCCGGACAGGGGGGCAGAGACCCAGTACTTC.

This clone turned up a few times. The rearrangement links TRBV5-1 to TRBJ1-2; D is perhaps TRBD1 (5 bases). V was trimmed by 4 bases and J by 5 bases, leaving 15 bases between them. CDR1 and CDR2 from the germline V gene are SGHRS and YFSETQ. The CDR3 length is 14 residues. The CDR3 is CASSVTLEGYGYTF. In DNA, the CDR3 is TGCGCCAGCAGCGTAACACTCGAGGGGTATGGCTACACCTTC.

V is TRBV2 and J is TRBJ2-3; no reliable D call. In germline, CDR1 is SNHLY, CDR2 FYNNEI. Trimming cost V 2 bases and J 5 bases, with 11 bases left between them. The CDR3 is made up of 14 amino acids. CDR3 region: CASSESWLQDTQYF. The CDR3 DNA sequence: TGTGCCAGCAGTGAAAGTTGGCTTCAAGATACGCAGTATTTT.

V is TRBV5-1 and J is TRBJ2-3; 13 positions match TRBD2. The germline CDR1 and CDR2 sequences are SGHRS and YFSETQ. CDR3 length: 16 residues. V lost 5 bases and J lost 3; bases outside the gene matches: 6. The CDR3 sequence: CASRTGTSGATDTQYF. The CDR3 bases are TGCGCCAGCAGAACCGGGACTAGCGGGGCAACAGATACGCAGTATTTT.

The chain has TRBV2 and TRBJ1-5, with a possible D match to TRBD1 (6 bases). The length of the CDR3 is 14 residues. Germline values: CDR1 SNHLY, CDR2 FYNNEI. V lost 6 bases to trimming and J lost 6 bases, with 15 bases between them. The CDR3 protein is CASSRAGVGQPQHF. For the CDR3, the DNA is TGTGCCAGCAGCCGGGCAGGGGTGGGTCAGCCCCAGCATTTT.

CDR3 DNA: TGTGCCAGCAGCGCGCCCGACAGGGGGCTTGGGGGAAACACCATATATTTT. Translated, it gives CASSAPDRGLGGNTIYF. The chain joins TRBV9 to TRBJ1-3; 10 bases match TRBD1. J was trimmed by 4 bases and V by 3 bases; bases with no gene match: 10. Germline V CDR1 and CDR2: SGDLS, YYNGEE. CDR3 size: 17 residues.

The J gene is TRBJ1-1, the V gene TRBV4-2; TRBD1 matches at 10 bases. The J segment lost 4 bases and the V segment lost 0 bases, leaving 11 bases of the junction unmatched. CDR1 and CDR2 from the germline V gene are LGHNA and YNFKEQ. The CDR3 extends over 18 amino acids. In DNA form, the CDR3 reads TGTGCCAGCAGCCAAGATTGGTCGGGGAGGACAGGGGGCACTGAAGCTTTCTTT. As protein: CASSQDWSGRTGGTEAFF.